The entry below gives a single TCR beta chain sequence along with its context. The target antigen is unknown. Some clones are missing from TCRdb's copy, which holds only in-frame ones; the method was immunoSEQ multiplex PCR. Here the sample spans approximately 110,000 clones, about four fifths being singletons. This sample is part of a study of T cell responses to AZD1222 COVID-19 vaccine. Study details: It was second doses at about 4 or about 12 weeks that were pooled.

The ends lost 3 bases at V and 1 base at J; junction bases unmatched: 10. The germline gives CDR1 MNHEY, CDR2 SMNVEV (reference sequence). This CDR3 contains 17 residues. Study conclusions and caveats: All repertoire sampling was performed exclusively after the peak T cell response. In a largely white British group with more females than males, clonal diversity was possibly underestimated.

The sample here was peripheral blood, taken on day 0 of AZD1222 vaccination. The source of this sequence is an adult in good health. This chain connects TRBV27 to TRBJ2-3, with 7 positions matching TRBD1. The CDR3 nucleotides are TGTGCCAGCAGTTTTATCACAGGGGTTTGGGGCACAGATACGCAGTATTTT. Its translation: CASSFITGVWGTDTQYF.